This T cell receptor beta chain stems from a study of cytomegalovirus exposure and HLA in healthy donors. A few counts support this clone. Its antigen is currently unknown. Researchers ran the PCR with 60 Vbeta and 13 Jbeta primers. Only in-frame clones appear in the TCRdb table, and some are missing; sequencing was by immunoSEQ multiplex PCR. The sample yields more than 95,000 clones, roughly a tenth seen once. Whole-study results and caveats: The Asian-associated ancestry cluster reportedly had fewer N-insertions than the approximately 700-donor mean in a later analysis.

The sequence was collected from a man aged 35 to 55 in good health and CMV-seropositive. Sequenced material: PBMCs.

CDR3 sequence (DNA): TGTGCCAGCAGTTTCAGGCAGGGGACAAATTCCTACGAGCAGTACTTC. It codes for CASSFRQGTNSYEQYF. The rearrangement uses TRBV27 and TRBJ2-7, with D perhaps matching TRBD1 (6 bases). The germline V gene has CDR1 MNHEY and CDR2 SMNVEV (reference sequence). The CDR3 extends over 16 amino acids. Trimming stripped 3 bases from V and 1 base from J, with 16 bases between.